These 28 T cell receptor beta chains came from one sample sequenced in a study of technical replicates of blood from a handful of donors. The table came from immunoSEQ multiplex PCR; TCRdb's copy has only in-frame clones and leaves some out. The sample includes 55,000 to 75,000 clones, less than 95% of them seen just once. The sample was PBMCs. All receptors derive from a human donor in good health. Some clones in this sample may be carry-over from other donors' samples.

The chain carries TRBV18 and TRBJ1-2, with 10 bases aligning to TRBD1. The CDR3 length is 16 residues. The trim removed 4 bases at V and 6 bases at J, leaving 11 bases unmatched. Germline CDR1 KGHSH, CDR2 LQKENI. This CDR3 reads CASSLPGRTGGDGYTF. In DNA form, the CDR3 reads TGTGCCAGCTCACTACCGGGACGGACAGGGGGAGATGGCTACACCTTC.

The chain recombines TRBV14 with TRBJ1-1; D not certain. V gave up 3 bases and J gave up 0 bases, with 5 bases separating them. This CDR3 has 13 residues. In germline, CDR1 is SGHDN, CDR2 FVKESK. The CDR3 loop reads CASSQNMNTEAFF. For the CDR3, the DNA is TGTGCCAGCAGCCAGAACATGAACACTGAAGCTTTCTTT.

The genes are TRBV6-6 and TRBJ2-2; 7 bases are shared with TRBD1. In germline, CDR1 is MNHNY, CDR2 SVGAGI (reference sequence). The junction had 4 bases not matched to a gene; V was cut back by 2 bases and J by 4 bases. This CDR3 is built from 15 residues. The CDR3 DNA is TGTGCCAGCAGTTACACGACAGGGATCACCGGGGAGCTGTTTTTT. This gives the protein CASSYTTGITGELFF.

The chain recombines TRBV11-3 with TRBJ2-7; D unresolved. The V end lost 8 bases, the J end lost 1 base, and 15 bases lay between the germline ends. Germline assignment: CDR1 SGHNT and CDR2 YENEEA. This CDR3 contains 14 residues. The CDR3 nucleotides are TGTGCCAGCGCCCCCGGCGGAATTTCCTACGAGCAGTACTTC. Protein: CASAPGGISYEQYF.

This clone was counted a single time. The rearrangement links TRBV7-8 to TRBJ2-7, with a weak D call TRBD1 (6 bases). Germline CDR1 and CDR2: SGHVS and FQNEAQ. Trimming stripped 2 bases from V and 1 base from J, with 12 bases between. The CDR3 is 15 residues long. The CDR3 is CASSLTQGKSYEQYF. DNA for the CDR3: TGTGCCAGCAGCTTAACCCAGGGGAAATCCTACGAGCAGTACTTC.

The chain combines TRBV7-8 with TRBJ1-1; D not certain. V was pared by 1 base and J by 2 bases, with 8 bases between. Germline V gene sequence: CDR1 SGHVS, CDR2 FQNEAQ. This CDR3 comprises 14 residues. This CDR3 reads CASSLVSLNTEAFF. CDR3 sequence (DNA): TGTGCCAGCAGCTTAGTATCTCTTAACACTGAAGCTTTCTTT.

The V call is TRBV19, the J call TRBJ1-2; D gene unclear. The V gene lost 3 bases and the J gene lost 4 bases, with 12 bases spanning the gap. The CDR3 spans 14 residues. Germline lookup yields CDR1 LNHDA and CDR2 SQIVND (reference sequence). CDR3 nucleotides: TGTGCCAGTAGTATGGTCGGTAAAACCTATGGCTACACCTTC. Residues: CASSMVGKTYGYTF.

The CDR3 region is CASSYSSGGLSYEQYF. CDR3 DNA: TGTGCCAGCAGTTACAGTAGCGGGGGACTCTCCTACGAGCAGTACTTC. V and J are TRBV6-5 and TRBJ2-7; 9 bases are shared with TRBD2. This CDR3 is built from 16 residues. Germline trimming cut 2 bases from V and 0 bases from J; bases unmatched to any gene: 5. CDR1 and CDR2 from the germline V gene are MNHEY and SVGAGI.

The rearrangement uses TRBV30 and TRBJ2-1, with 11 bases identical to TRBD2. V shed 2 bases, J shed 1 base, and the junction held 13 bases outside the gene matches. From germline, CDR1 is GTSNPN and CDR2 SVGIG (reference sequence). The CDR3 is made up of 19 amino acids. The chain's CDR3 is CAWSSPGLAAPGSYNEQFF. CDR3 DNA: TGTGCCTGGAGTTCCCCGGGACTAGCGGCGCCGGGGTCCTACAATGAGCAGTTCTTC.

V usage is TRBV5-4 and J usage is TRBJ1-1; D is undetermined. Germline assignment: CDR1 SGHNT and CDR2 YYREEE (reference sequence). The CDR3 consists of 13 residues. The germline V and J ends were trimmed by 4 bases and 7 bases, with 14 bases remaining between them. The CDR3 spells CASSHGLRDEAFF. The CDR3 coding sequence is TGTGCCAGCAGCCACGGACTGAGGGATGAAGCTTTCTTT.

The chain carries TRBV19 and TRBJ2-7; TRBD1 matches 7 bases. The CDR3 is made up of 13 amino acids. Trimming removed 6 bases from V and 2 bases from J; junction bases left unmatched: 4. From germline, CDR1 is LNHDA and CDR2 SQIVND (reference sequence). The CDR3 spells CASRETGTYEQYF. CDR3 DNA: TGTGCCAGTAGAGAGACAGGGACCTACGAGCAGTACTTC.

The V and J genes are TRBV27 and TRBJ1-2; tentatively, D is TRBD1 (6 bases). In germline, CDR1 is MNHEY, CDR2 SMNVEV (reference sequence). V was trimmed by 6 bases and J by 8 bases, leaving 25 bases between them. CDR3 size: 16 residues. The chain's CDR3 is CASSPRRYREGEGYTF. The CDR3 DNA follows: TGTGCCAGCAGCCCTCGTCGGTACAGGGAAGGGGAGGGCTACACCTTC.

This rearrangement joins TRBV7-9 to TRBJ2-3; D not resolved. V was cut by 1 base and J by 4 bases, with 6 bases left in between. The CDR3 is 13 amino acids. CDR1 is SEHNR and CDR2 is FQNEAQ in the germline V gene (reference sequence). CDR3 nucleotide sequence: TGTGCCAGCAGCTTAGTGGCAGCAGATACGCAGTATTTT. Its protein is CASSLVAADTQYF.

The genes are TRBV28 and TRBJ1-1; tentative D call: TRBD1 (5 bases). V gave up 2 bases and J gave up 5 bases, with 12 bases separating them. The CDR3 is 14 residues long. Germline loops: CDR1 MDHEN, CDR2 SYDVKM. The CDR3 protein is CASSLLGVRTEAFF. In DNA, the CDR3 is TGTGCCAGCAGTTTACTAGGGGTACGTACTGAAGCTTTCTTT.

The V and J genes are TRBV4-2 and TRBJ2-5; D is possibly TRBD2 (6 bases). V gave up 4 bases and J gave up 0 bases, with 9 bases separating them. The CDR3 has 14 amino acids. Germline CDR1 and CDR2: LGHNA and YNFKEQ. This CDR3 is CASSLGGYQETQYF. The CDR3 region has the DNA TGTGCCAGCAGCCTCGGGGGTTACCAAGAGACCCAGTACTTC.

In its sample, this clone was seen once. The chain has TRBV5-5 and TRBJ2-3, with TRBD2 identical over 10 bases. CDR3 size: 17 residues. Germline V lookup: CDR1 SGHKS, CDR2 YYEKEE (reference sequence). With 3 bases clipped from V and 4 bases from J, the junction kept 11 bases outside the gene matches. The CDR3 is CASSSQIRTSGPDTQYF. DNA of the CDR3: TGTGCCAGCAGCTCTCAAATCAGGACTAGCGGACCAGATACGCAGTATTTT.

The chain recombines TRBV6-5 with TRBJ1-6; D not certain. CDR1 is MNHEY and CDR2 is SVGAGI in the germline V gene. V dropped 6 bases and J dropped 9 bases, with 18 bases sitting between them. This CDR3 spans 15 amino acids. CDR3 DNA sequence: TGTGCCAGCAGCCCCGGCTGGGTGGGCACTTCACCCCTCCACTTT. Amino acids: CASSPGWVGTSPLHF.

This chain joins TRBV4-3 and TRBJ1-1, with 9 bases fitting TRBD1. This CDR3 has 19 residues. Per germline, CDR1 LGHNA and CDR2 YSLEER. The V and J ends lost 2 bases and 7 bases, in that order; junction bases with no gene match: 20. The CDR3: CASSQHPGQGLRRLIEAFF. The CDR3 region has the DNA TGCGCCAGCAGCCAACACCCGGGACAGGGACTCCGACGGTTGATTGAAGCTTTCTTT.

The V gene is TRBV5-1, the J gene TRBJ2-7, with D uncertain. Germline V gene sequence: CDR1 SGHRS, CDR2 YFSETQ. The CDR3 loop spans 11 amino acids. V was pared by 0 bases and J by 6 bases, with 4 bases between. The CDR3 sequence is CASSLGLEQYF. The DNA for the CDR3 is TGCGCCAGCAGCTTGGGTCTCGAGCAGTACTTC.

V gene TRBV27 combines with J gene TRBJ1-2; 10 nucleotides align to TRBD1. Losses at the gene ends were 4 bases for V and 2 bases for J; bases not matched to a gene: 7. Looked up from germline, CDR1 is MNHEY and CDR2 is SMNVEV (reference sequence). The CDR3 totals 16 residues. CDR3 loop: CASSSDPDRGNYGYTF. The CDR3 coding sequence is TGTGCCAGCAGTTCCGACCCGGACAGGGGGAACTATGGCTACACCTTC.

This clone has only one observation. The chain joins TRBV4-3 to TRBJ1-5, with a weak D call TRBD1 (5 bases). V lost 2 bases, J lost 1 base, and 9 bases lay in between. The CDR3 extends over 15 amino acids. Germline assignment: CDR1 LGHNA and CDR2 YSLEER. CDR3 sequence (DNA): TGCGCCAGCAGCCAACTGGCAGGGAGCAATCAGCCCCAGCATTTT. Encoded protein: CASSQLAGSNQPQHF.

V is TRBV7-7 and J is TRBJ2-4; TRBD2 matches 8 bases. The germline gives CDR1 SSHAT, CDR2 FNYEAQ (reference sequence). V shed 1 base and J 9 bases; nucleotides not matched to a gene: 8. This CDR3 spans 15 amino acids. CDR3 in DNA: TGTGCCAGCAGCTTAGACCGGGGGGGTTCTCGCATTCAGTACTTC. Protein sequence: CASSLDRGGSRIQYF.

The rearrangement uses TRBV2 and TRBJ2-3, with D unclear. The CDR3 is made up of 13 amino acids. Germline CDR1 reads SNHLY; CDR2 reads FYNNEI. V gave up 2 bases and J gave up 5 bases, with 8 bases separating them. The CDR3: CASSERVGDTQYF. CDR3 nucleotides: TGTGCCAGCAGTGAAAGAGTTGGAGATACGCAGTATTTT.

The chain recombines TRBV30 with TRBJ2-4; TRBD2 agrees at 8 bases. From germline, CDR1 is GTSNPN and CDR2 SVGIG (reference sequence). V was pared by 4 bases and J by 5 bases, with 22 bases of the junction left unmatched. CDR3 size: 19 residues. CDR3 in amino acids: CAWKRSGLVTLAGENIQYF. CDR3 DNA: TGTGCCTGGAAGAGATCGGGACTAGTAACCCTCGCGGGGGAAAACATTCAGTACTTC.

The V and J genes are TRBV7-2 and TRBJ2-5; D uncertain. This CDR3 is built from 14 residues. V shed 3 bases and J shed 5 bases, with 13 bases lying between them. The germline V gene encodes CDR1 SGHTA and CDR2 FQGNSA. This CDR3 is CASSFKLPVETQYF. CDR3 in DNA: TGTGCCAGCAGCTTCAAACTACCGGTGGAGACCCAGTACTTC.

The gene calls are TRBV4-3 and TRBJ2-5; maybe TRBD1 (6 bases). The ends were cut back, 0 bases at V and 10 bases at J, with 18 bases in the middle. The CDR3 is 15 residues long. CDR1 and CDR2 (germline): LGHNA, YSLEER. The CDR3 nucleotides read TGCGCCAGCAGCCAAGATCTAAACAGGGAATTCGTCCAGTACTTC. Translated, it gives CASSQDLNREFVQYF.

The chain carries TRBV7-8 and TRBJ2-7; 11 nucleotides match TRBD2. This CDR3 comprises 15 residues. The germline CDR1 and CDR2 sequences are SGHVS and FQNEAQ. The V segment lost 5 bases and the J segment 3 bases; nucleotides outside the gene matches: 6. CDR3 bases: TGTGCCAGCAGCCTAGGGACTAGCGGAATCTACGAGCAGTACTTC. Translated: CASSLGTSGIYEQYF. The full variable domain, rest sourced from reference TRBV7-8 and TRBJ2-7, is GAGVSQSPRYKVAKRGQDVALRCDPISGHVSLFWYQQALGQGPEFLTYFQNEAQLDKSGLPSDRFFAERPEGSVSTLKIQRTQQEDSAVYLCASSLGTSGIYEQYFGPGTRLTVT.

The rearrangement joins TRBV9 to TRBJ1-6; possibly TRBD1 for D (6 bases). The ends were cut back, 5 bases at V and 2 bases at J, with 20 bases in the middle. Looked up from germline, CDR1 is SGDLS and CDR2 is YYNGEE. There are 18 residues in the CDR3. The CDR3 bases are TGTGCCAGCAGGAAGCCCGAGGGGGTCCTCCCCTATAATTCACCCCTCCACTTT. It is translated as CASRKPEGVLPYNSPLHF. Looking up the rest from reference TRBV9 and TRBJ1-6 gives the full variable domain: DSGVTQTPKHLITATGQRVTLRCSPRSGDLSVYWYQQSLDQGLQFLIQYYNGEERAKGNILERFSAQQFPDLHSELNLSSLELGDSALYFCASRKPEGVLPYNSPLHFGNGTRLTVT.